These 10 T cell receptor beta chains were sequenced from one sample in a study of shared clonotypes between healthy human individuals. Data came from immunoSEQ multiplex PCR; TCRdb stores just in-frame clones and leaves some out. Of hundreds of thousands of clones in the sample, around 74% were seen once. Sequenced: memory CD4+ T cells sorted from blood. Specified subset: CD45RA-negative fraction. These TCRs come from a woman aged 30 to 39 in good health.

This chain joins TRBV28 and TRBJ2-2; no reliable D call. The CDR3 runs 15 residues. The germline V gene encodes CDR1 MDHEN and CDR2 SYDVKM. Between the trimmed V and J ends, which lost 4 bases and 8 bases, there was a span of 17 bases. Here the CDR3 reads CASSYRTVIKGELFF. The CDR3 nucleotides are TGTGCCAGCAGTTACCGGACCGTCATAAAAGGGGAGCTGTTTTTT.

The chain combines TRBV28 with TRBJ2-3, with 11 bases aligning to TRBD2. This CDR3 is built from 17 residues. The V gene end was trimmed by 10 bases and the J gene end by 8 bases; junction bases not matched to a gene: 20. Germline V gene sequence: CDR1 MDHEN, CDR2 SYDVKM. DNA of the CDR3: TGTGCCACCGGTACTAGCGGGAGACCAACTTACCCGGTTACGCAGTATTTT. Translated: CATGTSGRPTYPVTQYF.

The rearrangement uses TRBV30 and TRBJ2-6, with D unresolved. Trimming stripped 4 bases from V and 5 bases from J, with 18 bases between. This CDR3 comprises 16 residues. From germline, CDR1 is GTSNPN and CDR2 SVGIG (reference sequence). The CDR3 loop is CAWTLPRQSRANVLTF. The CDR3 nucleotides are TGTGCCTGGACCCTACCGCGTCAAAGTCGGGCCAACGTCCTGACTTTC.

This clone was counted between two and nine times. The CDR3 DNA reads as TGTGCCAGCAGCTTAGGGCCCCTTCAGCCCCAGCATTTT. This encodes CASSLGPLQPQHF. This sequence joins TRBV7-6 and TRBJ1-5, with no clear D. Trimming cost V 1 base and J 6 bases, with 7 bases left between them. Germline V gives CDR1 SGHVS, CDR2 FNYEAQ. This CDR3 contains 13 residues.

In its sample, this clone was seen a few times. The CDR3 DNA is TGTGCCAGCAGTGAAATGGGCTCTGACAATGAGCAGTTCTTC. Translated: CASSEMGSDNEQFF. The chain employs TRBV2 and TRBJ2-1; no definite D call. CDR3 length: 14 residues. Looked up from germline, CDR1 is SNHLY and CDR2 is FYNNEI. V shed 2 bases and J shed 5 bases, with 10 bases lying between them. The full variable domain, its missing parts supplied by reference TRBV2 and TRBJ2-1, is EPEVTQTPSHQVTQMGQEVILRCVPISNHLYFYWYRQILGQKVEFLVSFYNNEISEKSEIFDDQFSVERPDGSNFTLKIRSTKLEDSAMYFCASSEMGSDNEQFFGPGTRLTVL.

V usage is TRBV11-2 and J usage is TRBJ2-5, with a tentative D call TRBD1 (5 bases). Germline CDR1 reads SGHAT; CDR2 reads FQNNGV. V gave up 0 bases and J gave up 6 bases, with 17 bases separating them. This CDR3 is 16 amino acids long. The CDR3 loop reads CASSLDPVQGRQTQYF. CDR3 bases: TGTGCCAGCAGCTTAGATCCGGTGCAGGGTAGGCAGACCCAGTACTTC.

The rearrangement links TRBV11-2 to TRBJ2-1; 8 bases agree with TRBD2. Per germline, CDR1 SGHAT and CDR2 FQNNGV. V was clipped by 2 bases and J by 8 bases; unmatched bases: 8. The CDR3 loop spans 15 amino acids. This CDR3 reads CASSLRLAGQDEQFF. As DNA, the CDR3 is TGTGCCAGCAGCTTACGTCTAGCGGGCCAAGATGAGCAGTTCTTC.

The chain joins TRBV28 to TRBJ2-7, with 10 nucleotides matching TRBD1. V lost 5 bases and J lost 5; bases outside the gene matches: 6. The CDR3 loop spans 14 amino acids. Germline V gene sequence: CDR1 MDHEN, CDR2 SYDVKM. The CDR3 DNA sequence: TGTGCCAGCAGTACCGGGACAGGGGCCCACGAGCAGTACTTC. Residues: CASSTGTGAHEQYF.

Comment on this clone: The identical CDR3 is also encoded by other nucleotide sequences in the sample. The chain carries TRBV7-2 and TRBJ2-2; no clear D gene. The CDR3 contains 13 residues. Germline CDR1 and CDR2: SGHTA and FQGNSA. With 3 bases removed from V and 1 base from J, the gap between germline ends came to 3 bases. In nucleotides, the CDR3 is TGTGCCAGCAGCTTTAAGAACACCGGGGAGCTGTTTTTT. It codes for CASSFKNTGELFF.

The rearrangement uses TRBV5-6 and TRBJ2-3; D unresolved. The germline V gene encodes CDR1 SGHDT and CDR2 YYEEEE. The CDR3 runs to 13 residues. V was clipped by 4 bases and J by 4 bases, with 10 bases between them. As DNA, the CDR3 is TGTGCCAGCAGCCGAAACCAGGCAGATACGCAGTATTTT. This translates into CASSRNQADTQYF.